This T cell receptor beta chain was found in a study of control samples from healthy donors and cancer patients. Germline CDR1 LGHDT, CDR2 YNNKEL (reference sequence). The CDR3 loop spans 16 amino acids. Trimming cost V 0 bases and J 5 bases, with 16 bases left between them. Sequenced by immunoSEQ multiplex PCR; TCRdb stores in-frame clones only, minus some. The sample shows roughly 100,000 clones, roughly 91% of them seen only once. This TCR was sampled from a man aged 55 to 70 with lung cancer. Sequenced material: PBMCs. The V call is TRBV3-1 (or the pseudogene TRBV3-2), the J call TRBJ2-5; TRBD1 or TRBD2 may be the D gene (6 bases each). The CDR3 loop is CASSQDLLGGRETQYF. The CDR3 region has the DNA TGTGCCAGCAGCCAAGATCTTTTGGGGGGCAGGGAGACCCAGTACTTC.